This TCR beta chain was sequenced in a study of regulatory T cells in long-lasting Graves disease. Overall study results and limits: A greater number of public clonotypes (approximately 2,500) was shared by persistent patients than by new patients (about 990).

Arm-PCR with iRepertoire HTBI primers amplified the CDR3 regions for these TCR beta libraries. TCRdb re-analysed the multiplex PCR reads in MiXCR, keeping a single row per CDR3 protein. The table has nearly 350,000 distinct CDR3 sequences, roughly 21% seen once; the top ten hold less than 30%. The sample's time point: persistent/refractory GD, antithyroid drugs over 5 years with positive TRAb. PBMC RNA served as the TCR library source. This clonotype has only a few counts. What it recognizes is unknown. Trimming pared 5 bases from V and 11 bases from J, leaving 18 bases between. The CDR3 extends over 13 amino acids. Looked up from germline, CDR1 is SEHNR and CDR2 is FQNEAQ (reference sequence).

This sample comprised peripheral blood mononuclear cells (PBMCs), obtained when the disease was refractory, from a patient treated with antithyroid drugs. This receptor was obtained from a female donor with Graves disease. The chain carries TRBV7-9 and TRBJ1-1; D is unclear. The CDR3, as DNA: TGTGCCAGCAGCCCCAGTGGAGACCCTGGGGCTTTCTTT. Translating it yields CASSPSGDPGAFF.